This TCR beta chain emerged from a study of shared clonotypes between healthy human individuals. General study results and limits: Unshared clonotypes carried lower generation probabilities than those common to all four donors.

In replicate PCRs of sorted subsets, around 200 ng DNA, 29,000 or so T cell genomes, was used. The assay was immunoSEQ multiplex PCR, and TCRdb's table has in-frame clones only and misses some. The repertoire consists of millions of clones, with 85% to 95% occurring once and the leading ten covering 0.1% to 0.15%. Germline CDR1 SGHDT, CDR2 YYEEEE. The CDR3 is 16 residues long. V shed 4 bases and J shed 2 bases, with 19 bases lying between them. To note about this clone: Its antigen is still unknown.

The source of this sequence is a man between 18 and 35 years old in good health. Sequencing used naive CD4+ T cells sorted from blood. Stated subset: CD45RA+ positively selected. The chain has TRBV5-6 and TRBJ2-7; D is tentatively TRBD1 or TRBD2 (5 bases each). The CDR3 loop is CASSPVGWGKPYEQYF. Written as DNA, the CDR3 is TGTGCCAGCAGCCCAGTCGGGTGGGGGAAACCCTACGAGCAGTACTTC.